The next 24 T cell receptor beta chains were all read from a single sample in a study of cytomegalovirus exposure and HLA in healthy donors. The PCR ran on 60 Vbeta and 13 Jbeta primers. TCRdb's table, derived via immunoSEQ multiplex PCR, lists solely in-frame clones and lacks some. The sample records 250,000 to 350,000 clones, 80% being singletons. Sample: PBMCs. The source is a girl aged 2 to 9 in good health and CMV-seronegative.

CDR3 amino acids: CATTTGESTNYGYTF. DNA of the CDR3: TGTGCCACCACGACAGGGGAGAGTACTAACTATGGCTACACCTTC. The chain links TRBV5-8 to TRBJ1-2, with 8 bases identical to TRBD1. The CDR3 runs to 15 residues. The V and J ends lost 9 bases and 0 bases, in that order; junction bases with no gene match: 10. Germline V gene data show CDR1 as SGHTS and CDR2 as YDEGEE.

The V gene is TRBV7-9, the J gene TRBJ2-3; 10 positions match TRBD2. Germline CDR1 reads SEHNR; CDR2 reads FQNEAQ (reference sequence). The CDR3 contains 15 residues. Trimming at V came to 5 bases and at J to 3 bases, leaving 5 bases not matched to a gene. The DNA of the CDR3 is TGTGCCAGCAGCCTCACTAGCGGGGAGACAGATACGCAGTATTTT. This gives the protein CASSLTSGETDTQYF.

This chain joins TRBV28 and TRBJ2-7; the match to TRBD1 covers 7 bases. J lost 3 bases, V lost 6 bases, and 8 bases had no gene match. The CDR3 loop spans 14 amino acids. The V gene's germline CDR1 is MDHEN and CDR2 SYDVKM. The CDR3 loop is CASRSRDSDYEQYF. The CDR3 nucleotides read TGTGCCAGCAGAAGCCGGGACAGCGACTACGAGCAGTACTTC.

This rearrangement joins TRBV27 to TRBJ1-6; D gene ambiguous. Per germline, CDR1 MNHEY and CDR2 SMNVEV (reference sequence). V was clipped by 7 bases and J by 5 bases, with 21 bases between them. The CDR3 is 17 amino acids. CDR3 bases: TGTGCCAGCACCCCGAAGCGGGCAGGCCGACATAATTCACCCCTCCACTTT. Translating gives CASTPKRAGRHNSPLHF.

This clone was observed once. V gene TRBV5-6 combines with J gene TRBJ2-1; 11 positions agree with TRBD2. This CDR3 comprises 16 residues. V dropped 6 bases and J dropped 4; count of bases not matched to a gene: 9. CDR1 is SGHDT, CDR2 YYEEEE, per germline. DNA for the CDR3: TGTGCCAGCACCCTAACCGGGACTAGCGGATACAATGAGCAGTTCTTC. Translated: CASTLTGTSGYNEQFF.

J is TRBJ2-5 and V is TRBV7-2; maybe TRBD2 (7 bases). V lost 5 bases and J lost 4, with 17 bases in between. Germline V gene lookup returns CDR1 SGHTA and CDR2 FQGNSA. This CDR3 comprises 15 residues. The CDR3 spells CASSPPGGRRETQYF. CDR3 bases: TGTGCCAGCAGCCCCCCCGGGGGGCGTCGAGAGACCCAGTACTTC.

The V and J genes are TRBV27 and TRBJ2-5; 9 nucleotides match TRBD1. The last part of the DNA fits TRBJ2-7 better; the J call may be wrong. The CDR3 has 14 amino acids. CDR1 and CDR2 from the germline V gene are MNHEY and SMNVEV (reference sequence). The CDR3 reads CASSRQGDTYEQYF. CDR3 DNA sequence: TGTGCCAGCAGCCGACAGGGGGATACCTACGAGCAGTACTTC.

The V and J genes are TRBV28 and TRBJ1-5; no definite D call. The germline V gene has CDR1 MDHEN and CDR2 SYDVKM. CDR3 length: 14 residues. Trimming took off 5 bases at V and 3 bases at J, with 11 bases between the two ends. CDR3 in DNA: TGTGCCAGCAGTCCGCGAGGTAACAATCAGCCCCAGCATTTT. It specifies CASSPRGNNQPQHF. Based on the CDR3 plus reference TRBV28 and TRBJ1-5, the full variable domain is DVKVTQSSRYLVKRTGEKVFLECVQDMDHENMFWYRQDPGLGLRLIYFSYDVKMKEKGDIPEGYSVSREKKERFSLILESASTNQTSMYLCASSPRGNNQPQHFGDGTRLSIL.

J is TRBJ1-6 and V is TRBV4-2, with TRBD1 as a possible D gene (5 bases). Trimming cost V 0 bases and J 7 bases, with 13 bases left between them. The CDR3 length is 16 residues. The V gene's germline CDR1 is LGHNA and CDR2 YNFKEQ. The CDR3 DNA reads as TGTGCCAGCAGCCAAGATAGACAGATTCGGAATTCACCCCTCCACTTT. This encodes CASSQDRQIRNSPLHF.

The chain employs TRBV10-3 and TRBJ2-7, with 9 nucleotides matching TRBD1. V was pared by 11 bases and J by 0 bases, with 5 bases of the junction left unmatched. Germline CDR1 ENHRY, CDR2 SYGVKD. The CDR3 runs 13 residues. The CDR3 is CAVEGQGSYEQYF. The CDR3 nucleotides are TGTGCCGTCGAGGGACAGGGCTCCTACGAGCAGTACTTC.

The chain combines TRBV27 with TRBJ1-1; D unclear. V gave up 4 bases and J gave up 4 bases, with 13 bases separating them. This CDR3 region has 14 residues. Germline V CDR1 and CDR2: MNHEY, SMNVEV (reference sequence). CDR3: CASSYSSSGTEAFF. The CDR3 nucleotides read TGTGCCAGCAGTTATTCGAGTTCCGGCACTGAAGCTTTCTTT.

The chain uses TRBV29-1 and TRBJ2-7; 8 bases line up with TRBD1. Trimming removed 8 bases from V and 5 bases from J; junction bases left unmatched: 14. Germline CDR1 reads SQVTM; CDR2 reads ANQGSEA. This CDR3 region has 14 residues. The DNA for the CDR3 is TGCAGCACCTCACCCGGGACAGGATACAACGAGCAGTACTTC. Encoded protein: CSTSPGTGYNEQYF.

In its sample, this clone was seen once. J is TRBJ1-1 and V is TRBV4-1; the D gene is possibly TRBD1 (6 bases). The CDR3 extends over 16 amino acids. V was cut by 4 bases and J by 1 base, with 16 bases left in between. Germline CDR1 and CDR2: MGHRA and YSYEKL. As DNA, the CDR3 is TGCGCCAGCAGCCGACCGGGGGGACACCCGAACACTGAAGCTTTCTTT. Amino acids: CASSRPGGHPNTEAFF.

The V and J genes are TRBV18 and TRBJ1-4; tentatively, D is TRBD1 (5 bases). Trimming shortened V by 4 bases and J by 0 bases, and 9 bases separated the two germline ends. The CDR3 runs 15 residues. The V gene's germline CDR1 is KGHSH and CDR2 LQKENI. CDR3 bases: TGTGCCAGCTCACTACAGACAGCAACTAATGAAAAACTGTTTTTT. This sequence encodes CASSLQTATNEKLFF.

V gene TRBV7-9 combines with J gene TRBJ2-7, with 8 bases that match TRBD2. Germline values: CDR1 SEHNR, CDR2 FQNEAQ (reference sequence). This CDR3 is 15 amino acids long. The V segment lost 4 bases and the J segment 2 bases; nucleotides outside the gene matches: 7. The CDR3 here is CASSSETSAAYEQYF. CDR3 nucleotide sequence: TGTGCCAGCAGCTCAGAGACTAGCGCGGCCTACGAGCAGTACTTC.

This chain joins TRBV29-1 and TRBJ2-7, with D maybe TRBD2 (6 bases). Germline CDR1 SQVTM, CDR2 ANQGSEA. V was pared by 0 bases and J by 6 bases, with 18 bases between. The CDR3 consists of 15 residues. The CDR3 DNA follows: TGCAGCGTTGAAGAGGCGGGACGGGAGAACGGCGAGCAGTACTTC. It translates to CSVEEAGRENGEQYF.

The rearrangement links TRBV2 to TRBJ2-1; D may be TRBD1 (6 bases). The CDR3 has 15 residues. In germline, CDR1 is SNHLY, CDR2 FYNNEI. V lost 3 bases and J lost 1, with 10 bases in between. The CDR3 region is CASSEGASSYNEQFF. As DNA, the CDR3 is TGTGCCAGCAGTGAGGGGGCTAGTTCCTACAATGAGCAGTTCTTC.

The CDR3 sequence is CASRGGSSEYNEQFF. The DNA for the CDR3 is TGTGCCAGCAGAGGAGGCTCTAGCGAATACAATGAGCAGTTCTTC. This rearrangement joins TRBV5-6 to TRBJ2-1; D may be TRBD2 (6 bases). CDR3 length: 15 amino acids. Trimming left V 5 bases short and J 4 bases short, with 16 bases between. The germline V gene encodes CDR1 SGHDT and CDR2 YYEEEE.

The chain has TRBV13 and TRBJ1-1; D is undetermined. V lost 0 bases, J lost 3 bases, and 5 bases lay in between. This CDR3 is 13 amino acids long. Germline loops: CDR1 PRHDT, CDR2 FYEKMQ (reference sequence). CDR3 in amino acids: CASSLGAYTEAFF. CDR3 nucleotides: TGTGCCAGCAGCTTAGGAGCTTACACTGAAGCTTTCTTT.

This clone was seen a handful of times. The chain combines TRBV6-5 with TRBJ1-2; no clear D. Per the germline V gene, CDR1 is MNHEY and CDR2 is SVGAGI. The ends were cut back, 5 bases at V and 1 base at J, with 14 bases in the middle. The CDR3 has 15 residues. The CDR3 DNA reads as TGTGCCAGCAGTCCTAACTTACAGATTAACTATGGCTACACCTTC. It is translated as CASSPNLQINYGYTF.

The chain recombines TRBV11-2 with TRBJ2-3; D is uncertain. Germline assignment: CDR1 SGHAT and CDR2 FQNNGV. The CDR3 covers 16 residues. V shed 4 bases and J shed 8 bases, with 22 bases lying between them. CDR3 loop: CASSYVEHYISGTQYF. Written as DNA, the CDR3 is TGTGCCAGCAGCTATGTTGAGCATTACATCTCGGGTACGCAGTATTTT. The full variable domain, completed using reference TRBV11-2 and TRBJ2-3, is EAGVAQSPRYKIIEKRQSVAFWCNPISGHATLYWYQQILGQGPKLLIQFQNNGVVDDSQLPKDRFSAERLKGVDSTLKIQPAKLEDSAVYLCASSYVEHYISGTQYFGPGTRLTVL.

The chain combines TRBV6-5 with TRBJ1-2; no reliable D call. CDR1 is MNHEY, CDR2 SVGAGI, per germline. This CDR3 region has 13 residues. With 6 bases removed from V and 5 bases from J, the gap between germline ends came to 13 bases. DNA of the CDR3: TGTGCCAGCAGCATCGGCTACAGTTATGGCTACACCTTC. Translation gives CASSIGYSYGYTF.

This clone was seen a few times. The rearrangement joins TRBV7-9 to TRBJ2-7, with a tentative D call TRBD1 (5 bases). The CDR3 is 16 amino acids. Germline loops: CDR1 SEHNR, CDR2 FQNEAQ (reference sequence). Trimming took 0 bases from V and 3 from J, leaving 15 bases between them. The CDR3 region has the DNA TGTGCCAGCAGCTTAGCTAGGGGCCGATCCAACTACGAGCAGTACTTC. Translating gives CASSLARGRSNYEQYF.

The chain employs TRBV30 and TRBJ2-7; perhaps TRBD1 as D (5 bases). The CDR3 runs 11 residues. V dropped 4 bases and J dropped 6 bases, with 10 bases sitting between them. Germline-derived CDR1 and CDR2 are GTSNPN and SVGIG (reference sequence). The CDR3 bases are TGTGCCTGGATGGGCAGGGCCGAGCAGTACTTC. This sequence encodes CAWMGRAEQYF.